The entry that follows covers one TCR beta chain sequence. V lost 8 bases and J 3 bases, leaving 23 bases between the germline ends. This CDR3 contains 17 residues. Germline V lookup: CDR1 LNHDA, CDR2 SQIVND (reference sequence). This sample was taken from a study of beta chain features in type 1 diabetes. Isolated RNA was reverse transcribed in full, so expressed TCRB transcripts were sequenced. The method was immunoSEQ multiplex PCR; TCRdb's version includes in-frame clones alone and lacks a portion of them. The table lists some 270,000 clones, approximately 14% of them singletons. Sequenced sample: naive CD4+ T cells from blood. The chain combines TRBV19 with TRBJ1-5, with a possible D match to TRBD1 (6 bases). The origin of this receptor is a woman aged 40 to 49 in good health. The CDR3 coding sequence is TGTGCCAGTTCCCCCTATCGCCGGACAGTACACAATCAGCCCCAGCATTTT. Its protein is CASSPYRRTVHNQPQHF.